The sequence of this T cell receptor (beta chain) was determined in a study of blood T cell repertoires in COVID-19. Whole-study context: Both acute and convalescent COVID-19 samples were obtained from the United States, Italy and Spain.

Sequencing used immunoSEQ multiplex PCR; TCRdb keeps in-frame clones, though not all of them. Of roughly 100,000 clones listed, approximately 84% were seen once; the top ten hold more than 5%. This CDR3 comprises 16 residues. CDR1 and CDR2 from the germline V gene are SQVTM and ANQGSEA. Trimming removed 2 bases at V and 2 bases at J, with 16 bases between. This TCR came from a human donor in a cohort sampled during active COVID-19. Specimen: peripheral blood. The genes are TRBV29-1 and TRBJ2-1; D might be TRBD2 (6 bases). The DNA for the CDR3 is TGCAGCGTTGAATCCGCGGGGCACACAACCTACAATGAGCAGTTCTTC. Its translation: CSVESAGHTTYNEQFF.